These 21 T cell receptor beta chains share one sample of origin, sequenced in a study of blood T cell repertoires in COVID-19. Profiled with immunoSEQ multiplex PCR; TCRdb holds only in-frame clones, not every one. The sample shows 130,000 or so clones, 85% to 90% of them seen only once. Sequenced sample: peripheral blood. These TCRs come from a man in his fifties or sixties with acute or convalescent COVID-19.

The chain recombines TRBV19 with TRBJ1-1; no firm D call. Germline V gives CDR1 LNHDA, CDR2 SQIVND (reference sequence). The V and J ends lost 4 bases and 8 bases respectively, with 14 bases between them. This CDR3 is built from 13 residues. The CDR3 DNA is TGTGCCAGTAGTAGGTCCGGGGTGTTGGAAGCTTTCTTT. It encodes CASSRSGVLEAFF.

This clone was observed a few times. The V call is TRBV11-3, the J call TRBJ2-1; TRBD2 might be the D (5 bases). Trimming cost V 2 bases and J 6 bases, with 14 bases left between them. This CDR3 spans 15 amino acids. Germline CDR1 SGHNT, CDR2 YENEEA. The CDR3 is CASSLRGSMGNEQFF. The CDR3 nucleotides read TGTGCCAGCAGCTTAAGAGGGAGTATGGGCAATGAGCAGTTCTTC.

This chain joins TRBV6-2 or TRBV6-3 and TRBJ2-7; 11 positions agree with TRBD1. Germline CDR1 and CDR2: MNHEY and SVGEGT. V shed 7 bases and J 4 bases; nucleotides not matched to a gene: 9. The CDR3 covers 15 residues. As DNA, the CDR3 is TGTGCCAGCACCCCAAGCGGGACAGGGGGTTACGAGCAGTACTTC. Its protein product is CASTPSGTGGYEQYF.

The CDR3 loop is CASSYQGLSGTGELFF. CDR3 coding DNA: TGTGCCAGCAGTTACCAGGGACTCTCTGGGACCGGGGAGCTGTTTTTT. V is TRBV6-5 and J is TRBJ2-2; perhaps TRBD2 as D (6 bases). The ends were cut back, 2 bases at V and 5 bases at J, with 15 bases in the middle. The CDR3 is 16 amino acids. Germline V gene sequence: CDR1 MNHEY, CDR2 SVGAGI.

V and J are TRBV6-5 and TRBJ2-3, with D possibly being TRBD2 (6 bases). This CDR3 region has 14 residues. The germline V gene encodes CDR1 MNHEY and CDR2 SVGAGI. The ends were cut back, 6 bases at V and 5 bases at J, with 15 bases in the middle. CDR3 in amino acids: CASRNRDWEDTQYF. CDR3 bases: TGTGCCAGCAGAAACCGGGACTGGGAAGATACGCAGTATTTT.

The chain links TRBV19 to TRBJ1-5; 12 bases agree with TRBD1. Per the germline V gene, CDR1 is LNHDA and CDR2 is SQIVND (reference sequence). This CDR3 is 14 amino acids long. J lost 7 bases, V lost 7 bases, and 5 bases had no gene match. The CDR3 coding sequence is TGTGCCAGTAAGGGACAGGGGGCGAGCCAGCCCCAGCATTTT. It is translated as CASKGQGASQPQHF.

The chain uses TRBV19 and TRBJ1-1, with 7 nucleotides matching TRBD1. Per germline, CDR1 LNHDA and CDR2 SQIVND (reference sequence). The ends lost 5 bases at V and 1 base at J; junction bases unmatched: 1. The CDR3 has 13 amino acids. As DNA, the CDR3 is TGTGCCAGTAGTGGGACAGAGAACACTGAAGCTTTCTTT. Its protein is CASSGTENTEAFF. The full variable domain, its missing parts supplied by reference TRBV19 and TRBJ1-1, is DGGITQSPKYLFRKEGQNVTLSCEQNLNHDAMYWYRQDPGQGLRLIYYSQIVNDFQKGDIAEGYSVSREKKESFPLTVTSAQKNPTAFYLCASSGTENTEAFFGQGTRLTVV.

This clone is a singleton in its sample. The chain joins TRBV10-3 to TRBJ1-5; the D is unclear. The CDR3 extends over 15 amino acids. Germline CDR1 reads ENHRY; CDR2 reads SYGVKD. Trimming took 0 bases from V and 3 from J, leaving 9 bases between them. CDR3 residues: CAISESNSNNQPQHF. The CDR3 DNA sequence: TGTGCCATCAGTGAGTCGAACAGCAACAATCAGCCCCAGCATTTT.

This clone was detected a few times. CDR3 region: CASSVEDRGYGYTF. CDR3 coding DNA: TGTGCCAGCAGCGTAGAGGACAGGGGCTATGGCTACACCTTC. The rearrangement uses TRBV9 and TRBJ1-2; 9 nucleotides match TRBD1. The CDR3 contains 14 residues. After removal of 0 bases from V and 4 bases from J, the junction contained 1 base not matched to a gene. CDR1 is SGDLS and CDR2 is YYNGEE in the germline V gene.

The rearrangement links TRBV19 to TRBJ2-2; TRBD2 is a possible D gene (6 bases). CDR1 is LNHDA and CDR2 is SQIVND in the germline V gene (reference sequence). V lost 7 bases, J lost 4 bases, and 19 bases lay in between. The CDR3 length is 16 residues. CDR3 DNA sequence: TGTGCCAGTAAATCGGCGGGGCAGTCGATCACCGGGGAGCTGTTTTTT. This sequence encodes CASKSAGQSITGELFF.

This chain links TRBV6-2 or TRBV6-3 with TRBJ2-7; unclear D gene. V lost 4 bases and J 3 bases, leaving 4 bases between the germline ends. Germline CDR1 MNHEY, CDR2 SVGEGT. The CDR3 extends over 11 amino acids. The CDR3 region is CASSSVYEQYF. In nucleotides, the CDR3 is TGTGCCAGCAGTTCCGTCTACGAGCAGTACTTC.

This chain uses TRBV6-6 with TRBJ2-3; possible D gene TRBD1, 5 bases. The CDR3 runs 12 residues. V was pared by 5 bases and J by 5 bases, with 8 bases between. Germline V lookup: CDR1 MNHNY, CDR2 SVGAGI (reference sequence). DNA for the CDR3: TGTGCCAGCAGTCACAGGCGAGATACGCAGTATTTT. This gives the protein CASSHRRDTQYF.

The chain links TRBV19 to TRBJ1-2; D gene unclear. This CDR3 region has 12 residues. The V end was cut by 5 bases, the J end by 9 bases, with 13 bases between. The germline CDR1 and CDR2 sequences are LNHDA and SQIVND (reference sequence). CDR3 residues: CASSDRSGSYTF. The CDR3 DNA reads TGTGCCAGTAGTGATCGGAGTGGCAGCTACACCTTC. Combining the CDR3 with reference TRBV19 and TRBJ1-2 gives the whole variable domain DGGITQSPKYLFRKEGQNVTLSCEQNLNHDAMYWYRQDPGQGLRLIYYSQIVNDFQKGDIAEGYSVSREKKESFPLTVTSAQKNPTAFYLCASSDRSGSYTFGSGTRLTVV.

The chain combines TRBV5-1 with TRBJ2-1, with 7 bases that match TRBD2. The CDR3 length is 15 residues. The V gene's germline CDR1 is SGHRS and CDR2 YFSETQ. The junction had 9 bases not matched to a gene; V was cut back by 3 bases and J by 6 bases. The CDR3 region has the DNA TGCGCCAGCAGCTCCGGGACTATTGAAGGCAATGAGCAGTTCTTC. Amino acid sequence: CASSSGTIEGNEQFF. Complete variable domain (other parts from reference TRBV5-1 and TRBJ2-1): KAGVTQTPRYLIKTRGQQVTLSCSPISGHRSVSWYQQTPGQGLQFLFEYFSETQRNKGNFPGRFSGRQFSNSRSEMNVSTLELGDSALYLCASSSGTIEGNEQFFGPGTRLTVL.

This sequence joins TRBV21-1 and TRBJ1-4; no check of the table's D call, TRBD1, against the DNA was made. TRBV21-1 is shown as a pseudogene. This CDR3 spans 16 amino acids. The DNA for the CDR3 is TGTGCCAGCAGCAAAGCGGGTAGCAGGGCGAGAGAAAAACTGTTTTTT. This translates into CASSKAGSRAREKLFF.

The chain is built from TRBV5-4 and TRBJ2-3; 10 bases map to TRBD2. Germline CDR1 reads SGHNT; CDR2 reads YYREEE (reference sequence). J lost 1 base, V lost 7 bases, and 0 bases had no gene match. The CDR3 runs 13 residues. CDR3 DNA sequence: TGTGCCAGCGGGACTAGCGGCACAGATACGCAGTATTTT. Protein sequence: CASGTSGTDTQYF.

The chain couples TRBV28 to TRBJ2-7, with D possibly being TRBD1 (5 bases). The germline V gene has CDR1 MDHEN and CDR2 SYDVKM. The ends were cut back, 6 bases at V and 0 bases at J, with 12 bases in the middle. This CDR3 spans 14 amino acids. The CDR3 nucleotides read TGTGCCAGCAGATCCGACAGTAGCTCCTACGAGCAGTACTTC. Protein: CASRSDSSSYEQYF.

The chain carries TRBV15 and TRBJ1-1; 7 nucleotides match TRBD1. The CDR3 extends over 15 amino acids. V shed 1 base, J shed 0 bases, and the junction held 2 bases outside the gene matches. The germline V gene has CDR1 LNHNV and CDR2 YYDKDF (reference sequence). CDR3 in DNA: TGTGCCACCAGCAGAGCAGACAGGGTGAACACTGAAGCTTTCTTT. It translates to CATSRADRVNTEAFF.

This clone showed up just once. This rearrangement joins TRBV25-1 to TRBJ1-4; no firm D call. The CDR3 contains 17 residues. CDR1 MGHDK and CDR2 SYGVNS come from the germline V gene. Between the trimmed V and J ends, which lost 3 bases and 2 bases, there was a span of 16 bases. The CDR3 sequence is CASSDHLDRGTNEKLFF. The DNA for the CDR3 is TGTGCCAGCAGTGACCACCTTGATCGAGGCACTAATGAAAAACTGTTTTTT.

The J gene is TRBJ2-5, the V gene TRBV29-1; 10 nucleotides match TRBD2. Germline V gene data show CDR1 as SQVTM and CDR2 as ANQGSEA. The ends lost 0 bases at V and 7 bases at J; junction bases unmatched: 11. This CDR3 spans 16 amino acids. CDR3 nucleotides: TGCAGCGTTGAAGATCCCCTAGCGGGAGTACGTGGGACCCAGTACTTC. As protein: CSVEDPLAGVRGTQYF.

The V and J genes are TRBV6-2 or TRBV6-3 and TRBJ1-1; 7 bases match TRBD1. J was trimmed by 6 bases and V by 2 bases; bases with no gene match: 9. The CDR3 has 15 residues. Germline V gene lookup returns CDR1 MNHEY and CDR2 SVGEGT. CDR3 sequence (DNA): TGTGCCAGCAGTTACCCAATCGCACAGGGGTCTGAAGCTTTCTTT. Translating gives CASSYPIAQGSEAFF.